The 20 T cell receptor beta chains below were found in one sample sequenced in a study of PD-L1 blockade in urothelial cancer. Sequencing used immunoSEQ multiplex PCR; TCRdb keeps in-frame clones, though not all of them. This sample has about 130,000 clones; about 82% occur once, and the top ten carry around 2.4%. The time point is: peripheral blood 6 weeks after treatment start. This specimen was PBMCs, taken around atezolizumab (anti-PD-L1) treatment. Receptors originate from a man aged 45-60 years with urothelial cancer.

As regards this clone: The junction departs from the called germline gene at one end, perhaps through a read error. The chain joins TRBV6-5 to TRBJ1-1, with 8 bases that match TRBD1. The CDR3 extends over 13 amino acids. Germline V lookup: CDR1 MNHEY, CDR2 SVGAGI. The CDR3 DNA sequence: TGTGCCATCAGTGGACAGGGGAACACTGAAGCTTTCTTT. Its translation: CAISGQGNTEAFF.

For the CDR3, the DNA is TGTGCCAGCAGTTTTCTGGGCCCCGATGTTACGCAGTATTTT. It translates to CASSFLGPDVTQYF. V is TRBV2 and J is TRBJ2-3; no firm D call. There are 14 residues in the CDR3. Germline loops: CDR1 SNHLY, CDR2 FYNNEI. The germline V and J ends were trimmed by 5 bases and 8 bases, with 17 bases remaining between them.

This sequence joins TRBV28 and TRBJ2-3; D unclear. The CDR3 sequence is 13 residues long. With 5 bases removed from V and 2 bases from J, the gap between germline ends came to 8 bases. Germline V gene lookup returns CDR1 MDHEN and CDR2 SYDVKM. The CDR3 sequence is CASSPPSTDTQYF. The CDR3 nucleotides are TGTGCCAGCAGTCCCCCTTCCACAGATACGCAGTATTTT.

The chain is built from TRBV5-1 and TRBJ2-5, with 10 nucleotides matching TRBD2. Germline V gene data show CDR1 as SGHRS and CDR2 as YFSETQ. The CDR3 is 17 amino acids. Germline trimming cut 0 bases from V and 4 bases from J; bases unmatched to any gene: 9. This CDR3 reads CASSLGLAGVVGETQYF. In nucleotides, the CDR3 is TGCGCCAGCAGCTTGGGACTAGCGGGCGTGGTAGGAGAGACCCAGTACTTC.

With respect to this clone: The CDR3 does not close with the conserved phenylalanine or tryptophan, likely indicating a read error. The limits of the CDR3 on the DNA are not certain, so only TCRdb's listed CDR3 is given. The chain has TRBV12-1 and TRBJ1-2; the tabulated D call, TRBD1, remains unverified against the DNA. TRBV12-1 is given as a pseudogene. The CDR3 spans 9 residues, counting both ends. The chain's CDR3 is CASSGVDRL.

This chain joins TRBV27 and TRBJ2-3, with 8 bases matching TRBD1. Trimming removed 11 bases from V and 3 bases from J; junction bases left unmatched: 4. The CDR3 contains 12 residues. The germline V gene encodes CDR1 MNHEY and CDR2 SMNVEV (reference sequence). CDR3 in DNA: TGTGCCTCTCGACAGGGGACAGATACGCAGTATTTT. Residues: CASRQGTDTQYF.

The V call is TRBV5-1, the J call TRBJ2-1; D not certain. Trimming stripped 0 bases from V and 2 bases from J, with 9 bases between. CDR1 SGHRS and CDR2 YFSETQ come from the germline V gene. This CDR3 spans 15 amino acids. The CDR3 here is CASSLGGEAYNEQFF. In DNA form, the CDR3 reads TGCGCCAGCAGCTTGGGCGGCGAAGCCTACAATGAGCAGTTCTTC.

CDR3 nucleotide sequence: TGTGCCAGCAGTGGGTCGGGCGGGGGCACTGAAGCTTTCTTT. It encodes CASSGSGGGTEAFF. The J gene is TRBJ1-1, the V gene TRBV2; tentatively, D is TRBD1 (5 bases). Trimming removed 4 bases from V and 4 bases from J, with 13 bases in between. Germline-derived CDR1 and CDR2 are SNHLY and FYNNEI. The CDR3 is 14 amino acids.

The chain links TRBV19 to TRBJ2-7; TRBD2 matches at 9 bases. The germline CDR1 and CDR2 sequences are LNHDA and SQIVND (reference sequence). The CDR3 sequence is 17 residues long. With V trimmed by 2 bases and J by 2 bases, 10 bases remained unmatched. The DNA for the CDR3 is TGTGCCAGTAGTATAACCCCGGATAGCGGGAGAACCTACGAGCAGTACTTC. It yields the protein CASSITPDSGRTYEQYF.

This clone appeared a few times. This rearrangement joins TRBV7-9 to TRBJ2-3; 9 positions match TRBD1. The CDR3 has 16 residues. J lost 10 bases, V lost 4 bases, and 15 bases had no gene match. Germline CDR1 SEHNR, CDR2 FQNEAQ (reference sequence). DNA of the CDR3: TGTGCCAGCAGCTCCGCGGGTATAACAGGGGGCGGGTCGCAGTATTTT. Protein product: CASSSAGITGGGSQYF.

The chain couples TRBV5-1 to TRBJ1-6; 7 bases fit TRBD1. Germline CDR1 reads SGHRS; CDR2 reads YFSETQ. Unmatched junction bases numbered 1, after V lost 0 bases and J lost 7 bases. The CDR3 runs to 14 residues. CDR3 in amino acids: CASSLGDRNSPLHF. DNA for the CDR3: TGCGCCAGCAGCTTGGGGGACAGAAATTCACCCCTCCACTTT.

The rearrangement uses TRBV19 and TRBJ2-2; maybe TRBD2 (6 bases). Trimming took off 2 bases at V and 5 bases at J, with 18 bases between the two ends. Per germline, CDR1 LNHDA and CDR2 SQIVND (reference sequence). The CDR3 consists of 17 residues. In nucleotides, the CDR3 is TGTGCCAGTAGTATAAGGGGACTGCCGAGGGTAACCGGGGAGCTGTTTTTT. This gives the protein CASSIRGLPRVTGELFF.

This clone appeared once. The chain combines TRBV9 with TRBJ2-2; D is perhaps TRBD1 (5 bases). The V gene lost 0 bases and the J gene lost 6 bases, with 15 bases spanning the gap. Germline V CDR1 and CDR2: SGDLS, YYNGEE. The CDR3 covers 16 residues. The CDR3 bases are TGTGCCAGCAGCGTAGGGGGCGGCTTGTTACCCGGGGAGCTGTTTTTT. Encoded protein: CASSVGGGLLPGELFF.

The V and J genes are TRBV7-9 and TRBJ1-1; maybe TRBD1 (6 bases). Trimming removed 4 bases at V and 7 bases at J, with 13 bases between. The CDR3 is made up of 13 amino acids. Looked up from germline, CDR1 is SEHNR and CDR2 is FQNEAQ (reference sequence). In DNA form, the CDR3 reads TGTGCCAGCAGCTCTCTGACAGGAAATGAAGCTTTCTTT. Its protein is CASSSLTGNEAFF.

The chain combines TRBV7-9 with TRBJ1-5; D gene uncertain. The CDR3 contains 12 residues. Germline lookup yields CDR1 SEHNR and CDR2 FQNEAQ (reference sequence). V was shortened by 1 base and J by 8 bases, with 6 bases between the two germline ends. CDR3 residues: CASSLGPEPQHF. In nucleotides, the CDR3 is TGTGCCAGCAGCTTAGGCCCGGAGCCCCAGCATTTT.

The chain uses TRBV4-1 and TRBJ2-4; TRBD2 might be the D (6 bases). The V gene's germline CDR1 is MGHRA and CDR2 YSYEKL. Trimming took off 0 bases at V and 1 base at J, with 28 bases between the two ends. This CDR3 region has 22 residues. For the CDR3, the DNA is TGCGCCAGCAGCCAAGAGAAACTTGTAGGGGCTAGCGACCGTGAGGCCAAAAACATTCAGTACTTC. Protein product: CASSQEKLVGASDREAKNIQYF.

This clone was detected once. CDR3: CASRPGQGAVDTQYF. In nucleotides, the CDR3 is TGCGCCAGCAGGCCGGGACAGGGGGCTGTAGATACGCAGTATTTT. V is TRBV5-1 and J is TRBJ2-3; 12 bases agree with TRBD1. Germline values: CDR1 SGHRS, CDR2 YFSETQ. CDR3 length: 15 residues. V lost 5 bases to trimming and J lost 5 bases; unmatched junction nucleotides: 6.

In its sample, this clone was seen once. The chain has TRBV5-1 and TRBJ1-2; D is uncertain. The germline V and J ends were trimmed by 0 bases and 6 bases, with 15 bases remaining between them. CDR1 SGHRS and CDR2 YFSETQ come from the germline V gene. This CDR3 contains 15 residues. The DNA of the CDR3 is TGCGCCAGCAGCTTGGACTTAGGCGGTTGGAATGGCTACACCTTC. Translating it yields CASSLDLGGWNGYTF.

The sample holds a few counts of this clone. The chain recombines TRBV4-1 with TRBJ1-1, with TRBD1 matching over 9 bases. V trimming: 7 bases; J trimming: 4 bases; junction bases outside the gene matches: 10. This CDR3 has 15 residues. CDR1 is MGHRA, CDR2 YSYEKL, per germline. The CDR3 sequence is CASKARDRASTEAFF. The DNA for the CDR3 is TGCGCCAGCAAGGCCCGGGACAGGGCATCCACTGAAGCTTTCTTT.

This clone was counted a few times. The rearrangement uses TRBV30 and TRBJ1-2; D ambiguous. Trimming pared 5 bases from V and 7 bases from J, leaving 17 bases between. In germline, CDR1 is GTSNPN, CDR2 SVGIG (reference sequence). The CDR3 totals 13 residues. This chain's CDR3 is CAWGLERRSGYTF. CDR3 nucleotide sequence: TGTGCCTGGGGTCTGGAGCGACGGAGTGGCTACACCTTC.